One sample yielded the 11 T cell receptor beta chains listed below, sequenced in a study of CD8 T cells in Susac syndrome. Random hexamers were used to reverse transcribe 0.5 to 1 ug of RNA. TCRdb recomputed calls from the immunoSEQ multiplex PCR reads with MiXCR, one row per CDR3 protein. The data show some 140,000 distinct CDR3 sequences, around 80% seen once. The source material was CD8+ T cells from PBMCs. The origin of the receptors is a human donor with multiple sclerosis.

The chain links TRBV9 to TRBJ2-7, with 8 positions matching TRBD2. CDR1 is SGDLS, CDR2 YYNGEE, per germline. The ends lost 0 bases at V and 7 bases at J; junction bases unmatched: 9. The CDR3 covers 15 residues. CDR3 DNA sequence: TGTGCCAGCAGCGTAGCCGGGGGGGCAGAGAGTGAGCAGTACTTC. As protein: CASSVAGGAESEQYF.

This chain links TRBV20-1 with TRBJ2-1, with 7 bases aligning to TRBD2. Looked up from germline, CDR1 is DFQATT and CDR2 is SNEGSKA (reference sequence). The V segment lost 3 bases and the J segment 2 bases; nucleotides outside the gene matches: 7. This CDR3 is built from 15 residues. The CDR3 coding sequence is TGCAGTGCTAGTCTTCGTGGGAGGGCCTACAATGAGCAGTTCTTC. Translating it yields CSASLRGRAYNEQFF.

The rearrangement uses TRBV24-1 and TRBJ2-1; D possibly corresponds to TRBD1 (5 bases). V dropped 2 bases and J dropped 2 bases, with 18 bases sitting between them. Germline V CDR1 and CDR2: KGHDR, SFDVKD. The CDR3 has 18 residues. CDR3 protein: CATSDSQGISVPYNEQFF. For the CDR3, the DNA is TGTGCCACCAGTGATTCCCAGGGAATTTCCGTCCCCTACAATGAGCAGTTCTTC.

V usage is TRBV12-3 or TRBV12-4 and J usage is TRBJ2-5; 15 bases are a match to TRBD2. The CDR3 runs 17 residues. Trimming took 1 base from V and 5 from J; bases not matched to a gene: 5. This CDR3 is CASSLGTSGGAGETQYF. CDR3 in DNA: TGTGCCAGCAGTTTAGGGACTAGCGGGGGGGCCGGTGAGACCCAGTACTTC.

This chain joins TRBV14 and TRBJ2-5; D unresolved. CDR1 and CDR2 from the germline V gene are SGHDN and FVKESK. The CDR3 totals 15 residues. The ends were cut back, 6 bases at V and 4 bases at J, with 18 bases in the middle. The CDR3 reads CASSHTVRSVETQYF. In DNA form, the CDR3 reads TGTGCCAGCAGTCACACCGTCAGGAGTGTAGAGACCCAGTACTTC.

On this clonotype itself: At one boundary the junction diverges from the germline segment, which might be a read error. This chain links TRBV29-1 with TRBJ1-3, with no clear D. The germline gives CDR1 SQVTM, CDR2 ANQGSEA. The CDR3 totals 15 residues. The CDR3 here is CTVVRRRNSGNTIYF. CDR3 bases: TGTACCGTAGTGAGGCGAAGGAACTCCGGAAACACCATATATTTT.

The V and J genes are TRBV12-3 or TRBV12-4 and TRBJ2-2; TRBD1 aligns across 7 bases. V lost 6 bases and J lost 6; bases outside the gene matches: 7. The CDR3 is made up of 14 amino acids. CDR3 nucleotides: TGTGCCAGCAGGATACAGGGGACCCCCGGGGAGCTGTTTTTT. Translation: CASRIQGTPGELFF.

The chain joins TRBV7-9 to TRBJ2-3, with 7 bases fitting TRBD2. Germline V gives CDR1 SEHNR, CDR2 FQNEAQ (reference sequence). This CDR3 is built from 17 residues. V trimming: 2 bases; J trimming: 2 bases; junction bases outside the gene matches: 10. As DNA, the CDR3 is TGTGCCAGCAGCTTACCGTTAACTAGCGTAACCACAGATACGCAGTATTTT. It yields the protein CASSLPLTSVTTDTQYF.

The genes are TRBV12-3 or TRBV12-4 and TRBJ2-1, with D possibly being TRBD2 (5 bases). V lost 1 base, J lost 9 bases, and 16 bases lay in between. The CDR3 runs to 15 residues. The CDR3 loop reads CASSLVYSSLTEQFF. Written as DNA, the CDR3 is TGTGCCAGCAGTTTAGTGTACTCTAGCCTTACTGAGCAGTTCTTC.

V is TRBV4-1 and J is TRBJ2-4; D is uncertain. The germline CDR1 and CDR2 sequences are MGHRA and YSYEKL. CDR3 length: 12 residues. Trimming took 0 bases from V and 8 from J, leaving 5 bases between them. CDR3 loop: CASSQDTDIQYF. CDR3 in DNA: TGCGCCAGCAGCCAAGATACCGACATTCAGTACTTC.

The chain couples TRBV15 to TRBJ2-2; D perhaps matches TRBD1 (5 bases). CDR3 length: 16 amino acids. Per the germline V gene, CDR1 is LNHNV and CDR2 is YYDKDF (reference sequence). V lost 0 bases to trimming and J lost 0 bases, with 8 bases between them. The CDR3 sequence: CATSRETDTNTGELFF. CDR3 nucleotides: TGTGCCACCAGCAGAGAGACAGACACGAACACCGGGGAGCTGTTTTTT. The full variable domain, completed using reference TRBV15 and TRBJ2-2, is DAMVIQNPRYQVTQFGKPVTLSCSQTLNHNVMYWYQQKSSQAPKLLFHYYDKDFNNEADTPDNFQSRRPNTSFCFLDIRSPGLGDTAMYLCATSRETDTNTGELFFGEGSRLTVL.